Only one count was recorded for the clone carrying this TCR beta chain. What it binds is unknown. Data came from immunoSEQ multiplex PCR; TCRdb stores just in-frame clones and leaves some out. The sample comprises about 45,000 clones, approximately 79% of which are singletons, and 2.5% to 3% rests with the top ten. The sample is drawn from a study of PD-1 blockade in classical Hodgkin lymphoma. Study at large: Nivolumab dosing for patients was 3 mg/kg, administered intravenously every 2 weeks. Study outcomes and limitations: Exclusion was applied to patients who started nivolumab under 1 year after ASCT. Prior to therapy, complete responders displayed diversity much like that of newly diagnosed patients. Healthy donors were reported to have higher baseline TCR diversity than newly diagnosed patients.

Each patient relapsed following autologous stem cell transplantation, and prior brentuximab vedotin exposure differed. Germline V gene lookup returns CDR1 LNHDA and CDR2 SQIVND (reference sequence). This CDR3 comprises 12 residues. V was pared by 6 bases and J by 4 bases, with 10 bases between. The origin of this receptor is a human donor with classical Hodgkin lymphoma. The chain employs TRBV19 and TRBJ2-7; no reliable D call. The sample was peripheral blood mononuclear cells (PBMCs), taken before the second cycle of nivolumab. The CDR3 DNA reads TGTGCCAGTAGCAAACGGCCATACGAGCAGTACTTC. As protein: CASSKRPYEQYF.